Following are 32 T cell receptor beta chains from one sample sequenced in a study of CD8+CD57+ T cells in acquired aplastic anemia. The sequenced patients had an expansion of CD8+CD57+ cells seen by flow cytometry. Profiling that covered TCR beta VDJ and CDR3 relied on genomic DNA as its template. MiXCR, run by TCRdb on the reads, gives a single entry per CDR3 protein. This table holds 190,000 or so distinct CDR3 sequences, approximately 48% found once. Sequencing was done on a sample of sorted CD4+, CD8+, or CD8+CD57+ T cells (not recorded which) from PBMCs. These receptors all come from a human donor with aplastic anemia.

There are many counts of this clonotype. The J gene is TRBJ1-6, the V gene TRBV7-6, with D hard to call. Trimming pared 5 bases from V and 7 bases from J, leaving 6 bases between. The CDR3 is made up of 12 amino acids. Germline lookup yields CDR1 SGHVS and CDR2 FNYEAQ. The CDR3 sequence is CASSPPNSPLHF. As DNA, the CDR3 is TGTGCCAGCAGCCCACCGAATTCACCCCTCCACTTT.

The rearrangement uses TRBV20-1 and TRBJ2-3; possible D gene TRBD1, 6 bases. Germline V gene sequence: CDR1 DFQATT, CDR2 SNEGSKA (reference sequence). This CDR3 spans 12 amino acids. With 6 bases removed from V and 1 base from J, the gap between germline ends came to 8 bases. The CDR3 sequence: CSARTGTDTQYF. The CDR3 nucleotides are TGCAGTGCGCGGACAGGCACAGATACGCAGTATTTT.

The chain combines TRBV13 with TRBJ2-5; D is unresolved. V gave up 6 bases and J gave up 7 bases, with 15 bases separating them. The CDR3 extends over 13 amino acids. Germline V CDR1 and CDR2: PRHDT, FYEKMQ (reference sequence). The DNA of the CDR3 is TGTGCCAGCAGTCTCCCGGGTTCAGGGACCCAGTACTTC. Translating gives CASSLPGSGTQYF.

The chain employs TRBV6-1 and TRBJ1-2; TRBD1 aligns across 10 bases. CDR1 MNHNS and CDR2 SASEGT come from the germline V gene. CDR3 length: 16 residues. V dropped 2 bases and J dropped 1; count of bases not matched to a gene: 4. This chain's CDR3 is CASSERGTGVNYGYTF. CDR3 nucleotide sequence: TGTGCCAGCAGTGAAAGAGGGACAGGGGTTAACTATGGCTACACCTTC.

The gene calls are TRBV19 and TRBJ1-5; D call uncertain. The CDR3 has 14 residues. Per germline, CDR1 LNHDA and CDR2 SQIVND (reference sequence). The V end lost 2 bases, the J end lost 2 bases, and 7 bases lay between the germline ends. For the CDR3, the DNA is TGTGCCAGTAGTATAAATAGGGGCAATCAGCCCCAGCATTTT. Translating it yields CASSINRGNQPQHF.

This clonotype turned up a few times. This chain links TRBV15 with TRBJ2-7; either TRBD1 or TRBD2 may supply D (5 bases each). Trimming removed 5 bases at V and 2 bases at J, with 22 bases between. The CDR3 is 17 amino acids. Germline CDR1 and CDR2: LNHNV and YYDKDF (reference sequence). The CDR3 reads CATSSKPWGTGAYEQYF. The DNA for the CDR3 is TGTGCCACCAGCTCCAAACCCTGGGGGACCGGTGCCTACGAGCAGTACTTC.

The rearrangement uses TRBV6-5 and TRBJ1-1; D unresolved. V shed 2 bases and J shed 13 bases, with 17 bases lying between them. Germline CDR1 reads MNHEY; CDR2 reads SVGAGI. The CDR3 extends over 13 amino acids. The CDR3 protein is CASSYPVLDVVFF. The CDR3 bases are TGTGCCAGCAGTTACCCAGTCCTGGACGTGGTTTTCTTT.

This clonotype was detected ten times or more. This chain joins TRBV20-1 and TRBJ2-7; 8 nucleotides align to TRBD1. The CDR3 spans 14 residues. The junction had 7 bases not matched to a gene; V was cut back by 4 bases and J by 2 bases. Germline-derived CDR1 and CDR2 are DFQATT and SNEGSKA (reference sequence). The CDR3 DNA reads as TGCAGTGCTACCCGACAGGGGAAGCCCTACGAGCAGTACTTC. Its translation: CSATRQGKPYEQYF.

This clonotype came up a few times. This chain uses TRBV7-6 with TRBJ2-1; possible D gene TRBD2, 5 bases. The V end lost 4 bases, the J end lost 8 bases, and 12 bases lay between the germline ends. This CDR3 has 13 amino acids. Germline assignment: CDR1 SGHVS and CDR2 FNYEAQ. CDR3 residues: CASSSREADEQFF. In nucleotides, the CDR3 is TGTGCCAGCAGCTCCCGGGAAGCTGATGAGCAGTTCTTC.

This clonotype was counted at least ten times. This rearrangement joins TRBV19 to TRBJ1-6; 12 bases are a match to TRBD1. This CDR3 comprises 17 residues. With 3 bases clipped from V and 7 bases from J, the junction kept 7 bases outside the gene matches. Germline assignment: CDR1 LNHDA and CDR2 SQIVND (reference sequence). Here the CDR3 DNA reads TGTGCCAGTAGTATGTTGGGACAGGGGGCGAAAAATTCACCCCTCCACTTT. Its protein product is CASSMLGQGAKNSPLHF.

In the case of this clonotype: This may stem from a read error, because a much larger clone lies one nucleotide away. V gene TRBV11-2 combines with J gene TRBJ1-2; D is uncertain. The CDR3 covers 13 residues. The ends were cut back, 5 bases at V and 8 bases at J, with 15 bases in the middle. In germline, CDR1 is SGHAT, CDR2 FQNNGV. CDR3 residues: CASSQVSLVGYTF. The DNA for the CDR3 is TGTGCCAGCAGCCAAGTATCTTTGGTGGGCTACACCTTC. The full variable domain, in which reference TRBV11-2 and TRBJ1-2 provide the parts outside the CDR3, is EAGVAQSPRYKIIEKRQSVAFWCNPISGHATLYWYQQILGQGPKLLIQFQNNGVVDDSQLPKDRFSAERLKGVDSTLKIQPAKLEDSAVYLCASSQVSLVGYTFGSGTRLTVV.

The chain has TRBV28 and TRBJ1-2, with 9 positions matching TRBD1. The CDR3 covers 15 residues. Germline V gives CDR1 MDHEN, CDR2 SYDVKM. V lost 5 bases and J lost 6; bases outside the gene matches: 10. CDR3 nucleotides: TGTGCCAGCAGTCGAATCCATGGACAGGGGAATGGCTACACCTTC. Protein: CASSRIHGQGNGYTF.

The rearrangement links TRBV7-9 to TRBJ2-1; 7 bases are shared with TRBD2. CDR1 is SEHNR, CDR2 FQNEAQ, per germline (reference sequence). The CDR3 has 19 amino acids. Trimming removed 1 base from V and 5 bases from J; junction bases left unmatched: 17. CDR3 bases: TGTGCCAGCAGCTTAGGGCGTCTAGCCATAGGACTAGGGAACAATGAGCAGTTCTTC. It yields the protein CASSLGRLAIGLGNNEQFF.

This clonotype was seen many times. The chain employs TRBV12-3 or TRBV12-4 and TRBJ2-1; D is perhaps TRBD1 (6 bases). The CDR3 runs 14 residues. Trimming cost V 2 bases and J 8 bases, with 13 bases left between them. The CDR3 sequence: CASSLYRVLDEQFF. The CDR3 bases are TGTGCCAGCAGTTTATACAGGGTGTTGGATGAGCAGTTCTTC.

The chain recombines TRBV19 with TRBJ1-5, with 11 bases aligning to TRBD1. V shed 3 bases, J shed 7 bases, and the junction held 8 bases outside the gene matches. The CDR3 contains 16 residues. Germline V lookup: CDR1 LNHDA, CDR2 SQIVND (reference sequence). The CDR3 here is CASSIPGQGARQPQHF. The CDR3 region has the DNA TGTGCCAGTAGTATCCCAGGACAGGGGGCTAGGCAGCCCCAGCATTTT.

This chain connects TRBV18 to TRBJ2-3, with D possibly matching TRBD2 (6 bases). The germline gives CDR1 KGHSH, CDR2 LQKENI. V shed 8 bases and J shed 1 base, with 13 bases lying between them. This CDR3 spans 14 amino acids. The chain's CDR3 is CASHRGTGTDTQYF. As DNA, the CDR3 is TGTGCCAGCCACCGGGGGACCGGCACAGATACGCAGTATTTT.

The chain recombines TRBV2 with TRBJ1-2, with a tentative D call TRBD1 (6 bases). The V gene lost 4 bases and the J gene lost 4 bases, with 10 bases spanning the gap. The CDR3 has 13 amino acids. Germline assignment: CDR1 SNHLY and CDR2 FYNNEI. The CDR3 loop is CASSVGGSYGYTF. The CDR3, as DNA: TGTGCCAGCAGTGTAGGGGGGAGCTATGGCTACACCTTC.

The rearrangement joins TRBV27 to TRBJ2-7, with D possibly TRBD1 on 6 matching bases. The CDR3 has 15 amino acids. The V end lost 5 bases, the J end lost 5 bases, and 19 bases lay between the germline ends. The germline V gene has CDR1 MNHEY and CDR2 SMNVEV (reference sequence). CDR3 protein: CASSTQGFLGHEQYF. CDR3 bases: TGTGCCAGCAGTACCCAGGGGTTCCTCGGGCACGAGCAGTACTTC.

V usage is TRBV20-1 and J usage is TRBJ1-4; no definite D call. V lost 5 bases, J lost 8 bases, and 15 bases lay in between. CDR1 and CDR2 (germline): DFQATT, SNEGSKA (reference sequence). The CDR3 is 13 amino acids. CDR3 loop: CSAQQEAEEKLFF. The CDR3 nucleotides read TGCAGTGCTCAGCAGGAGGCGGAGGAAAAACTGTTTTTT.

CDR3 residues: CASSLEQVNGYTF. Here the CDR3 DNA reads TGCGCCAGCAGCTTGGAACAGGTCAATGGCTACACCTTC. This chain joins TRBV5-1 and TRBJ1-2; a possible D gene is TRBD1 (5 bases). V dropped 0 bases and J dropped 6 bases, with 9 bases sitting between them. CDR3 length equals 13 residues. Germline V gene data show CDR1 as SGHRS and CDR2 as YFSETQ.

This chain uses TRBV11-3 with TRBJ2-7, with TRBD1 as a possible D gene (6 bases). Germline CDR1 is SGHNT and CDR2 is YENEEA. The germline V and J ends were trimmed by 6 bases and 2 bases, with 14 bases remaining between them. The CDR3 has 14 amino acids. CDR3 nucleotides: TGTGCCAGCAGTGATAGGCAGGGGCCCTACGAGCAGTACTTC. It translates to CASSDRQGPYEQYF.

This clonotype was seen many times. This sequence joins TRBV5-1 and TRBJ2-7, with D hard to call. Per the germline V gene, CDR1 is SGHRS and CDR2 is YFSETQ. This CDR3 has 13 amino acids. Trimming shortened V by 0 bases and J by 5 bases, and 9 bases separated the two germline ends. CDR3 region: CASSLGPRHEQYF. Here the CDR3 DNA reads TGCGCCAGCAGCTTGGGACCAAGGCACGAGCAGTACTTC.

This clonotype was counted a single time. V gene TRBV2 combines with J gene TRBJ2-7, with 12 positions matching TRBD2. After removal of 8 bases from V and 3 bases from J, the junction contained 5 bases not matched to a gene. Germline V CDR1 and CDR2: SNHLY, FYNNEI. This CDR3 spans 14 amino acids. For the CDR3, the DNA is TGTGCCAGCGCCTCGGGACTAGCGGGCTACGAGCAGTACTTC. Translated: CASASGLAGYEQYF. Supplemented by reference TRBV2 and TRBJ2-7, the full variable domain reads EPEVTQTPSHQVTQMGQEVILRCVPISNHLYFYWYRQILGQKVEFLVSFYNNEISEKSEIFDDQFSVERPDGSNFTLKIRSTKLEDSAMYFCASASGLAGYEQYFGPGTRLTVT.

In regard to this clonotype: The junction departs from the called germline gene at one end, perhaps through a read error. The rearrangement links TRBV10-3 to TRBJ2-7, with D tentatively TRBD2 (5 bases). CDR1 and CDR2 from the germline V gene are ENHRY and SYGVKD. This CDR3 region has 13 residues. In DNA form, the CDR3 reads TGTGCCACCAAACTAGAATCGTTGGCCCTGATCGTCTTC. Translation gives CATKLESLALIVF.

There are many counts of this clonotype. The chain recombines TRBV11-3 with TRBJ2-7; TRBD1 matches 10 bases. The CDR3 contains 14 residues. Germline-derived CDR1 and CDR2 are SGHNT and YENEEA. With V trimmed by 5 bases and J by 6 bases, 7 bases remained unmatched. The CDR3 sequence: CASSPTGQGVEQYF. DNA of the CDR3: TGTGCCAGCAGCCCAACCGGACAGGGGGTCGAGCAGTACTTC.

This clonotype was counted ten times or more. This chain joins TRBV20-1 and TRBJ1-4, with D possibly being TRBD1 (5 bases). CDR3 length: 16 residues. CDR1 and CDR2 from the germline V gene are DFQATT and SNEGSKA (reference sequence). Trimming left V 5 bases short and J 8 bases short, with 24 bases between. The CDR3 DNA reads TGCAGTGCTCTTTCTCGGGACCTACCTCAAGGAGAAAAACTGTTTTTT. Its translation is CSALSRDLPQGEKLFF.

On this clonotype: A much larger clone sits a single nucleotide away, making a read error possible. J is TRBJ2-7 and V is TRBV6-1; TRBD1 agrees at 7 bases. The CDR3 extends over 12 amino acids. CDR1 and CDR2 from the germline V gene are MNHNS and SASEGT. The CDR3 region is CVSRGQSYEQYF. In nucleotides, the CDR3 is TGTGTCAGCAGGGGACAGTCCTACGAGCAGTACTTC.

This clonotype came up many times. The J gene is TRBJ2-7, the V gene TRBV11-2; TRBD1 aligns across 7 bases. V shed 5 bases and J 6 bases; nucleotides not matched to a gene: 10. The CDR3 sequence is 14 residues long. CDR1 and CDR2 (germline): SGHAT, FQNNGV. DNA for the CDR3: TGTGCCAGCAGCGCGTTGACAGGGACGGGCGAGCAGTACTTC. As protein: CASSALTGTGEQYF.

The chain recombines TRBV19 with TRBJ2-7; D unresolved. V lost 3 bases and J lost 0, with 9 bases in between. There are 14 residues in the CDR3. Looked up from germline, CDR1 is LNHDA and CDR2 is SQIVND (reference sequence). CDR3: CASSMGFSSYEQYF. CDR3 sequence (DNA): TGTGCCAGTAGTATGGGCTTTAGCTCCTACGAGCAGTACTTC.

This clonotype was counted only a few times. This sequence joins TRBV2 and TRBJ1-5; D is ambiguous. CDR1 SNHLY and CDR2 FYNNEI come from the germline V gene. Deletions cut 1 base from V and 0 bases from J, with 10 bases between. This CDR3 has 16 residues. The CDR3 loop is CASSEGVRHSNQPQHF. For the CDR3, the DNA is TGTGCCAGCAGTGAAGGTGTTCGCCATAGCAATCAGCCCCAGCATTTT.

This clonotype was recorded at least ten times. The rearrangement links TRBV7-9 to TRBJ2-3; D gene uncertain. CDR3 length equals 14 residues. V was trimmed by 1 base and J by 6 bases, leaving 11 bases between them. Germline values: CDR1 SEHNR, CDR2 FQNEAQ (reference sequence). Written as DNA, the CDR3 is TGTGCCAGCAGCTTAGGCTCATTTGCGGATACGCAGTATTTT. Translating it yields CASSLGSFADTQYF.

In DNA form, the CDR3 reads TGTGCCAGTAGTATCCCAGCCGTAGGGCAGTTCTTC. This sequence encodes CASSIPAVGQFF. This chain connects TRBV19 to TRBJ2-7; D gene unclear. With the DNA end fitting TRBJ2-1 better, the J assignment may be wrong. Germline V gives CDR1 LNHDA, CDR2 SQIVND (reference sequence). This CDR3 has 12 residues.